These 9 T cell receptor beta chains share one sample of origin, sequenced in a study of blood T cell repertoires in COVID-19. Here immunoSEQ multiplex PCR was the method, and the copy in TCRdb shows in-frame clones only, minus some. This table holds under 250,000 clones, roughly 82% found once. The sequencing sample was made of peripheral blood. These receptors all stem from a man aged 50 to 59 with active or convalescent COVID-19.

Ten or more counts support this clone. The gene calls are TRBV6-6 and TRBJ2-7; TRBD1 agrees at 7 bases. Germline V CDR1 and CDR2: MNHNY, SVGAGI (reference sequence). There are 15 residues in the CDR3. Trimming removed 4 bases from V and 0 bases from J; junction bases left unmatched: 6. CDR3 in DNA: TGTGCCAGCAGTTTGACAGGGATTGCCTCCTACGAGCAGTACTTC. Translating it yields CASSLTGIASYEQYF.

This clone was counted between two and nine times. This chain joins TRBV19 and TRBJ1-5, with D uncertain. Trimming shortened V by 5 bases and J by 3 bases, and 14 bases separated the two germline ends. The CDR3 runs 15 residues. Germline lookup yields CDR1 LNHDA and CDR2 SQIVND (reference sequence). CDR3 region: CASSVGTATNQPQHF. The CDR3 bases are TGTGCCAGTAGTGTAGGAACTGCCACCAATCAGCCCCAGCATTTT.

The chain couples TRBV27 to TRBJ1-1, with 9 bases that match TRBD1. The CDR3 spans 16 residues. Losses at the gene ends were 6 bases for V and 4 bases for J; bases not matched to a gene: 12. Germline-derived CDR1 and CDR2 are MNHEY and SMNVEV (reference sequence). CDR3 DNA sequence: TGTGCCAGCAGCCCCGGACAGGGGAGGGGGCTCACTGAAGCTTTCTTT. Translated: CASSPGQGRGLTEAFF.

This chain connects TRBV7-3 to TRBJ1-5; 7 bases agree with TRBD1. Germline lookup yields CDR1 SGHTA and CDR2 FQGTGA. The CDR3 sequence is 21 residues long. The ends lost 0 bases at V and 1 base at J; junction bases unmatched: 18. The CDR3 DNA reads as TGTGCCAGCAGCTTAACGGTGGGGGCCTGTCACAGGGGTGTAAGCAATCAGCCCCAGCATTTT. It yields the protein CASSLTVGACHRGVSNQPQHF.

The genes are TRBV18 and TRBJ1-6; unclear D gene. V was clipped by 3 bases and J by 5 bases, with 8 bases between them. Germline assignment: CDR1 KGHSH and CDR2 LQKENI. CDR3 length: 14 residues. The CDR3 region has the DNA TGTGCCAGCTCACCGATGCAGGATAATTCACCCCTCCACTTT. It yields the protein CASSPMQDNSPLHF.

The chain links TRBV4-3 to TRBJ1-2; 8 bases line up with TRBD1. Germline V gives CDR1 LGHNA, CDR2 YSLEER. After removal of 4 bases from V and 2 bases from J, the junction contained 12 bases not matched to a gene. The CDR3 totals 17 residues. CDR3 sequence (DNA): TGCGCCAGCAGCCCAGAACGGATCAGGGGGCAGAACTATGGCTACACCTTC. Amino acid sequence: CASSPERIRGQNYGYTF.

V is TRBV5-1 and J is TRBJ2-5; TRBD1 is a possible D gene (6 bases). Germline values: CDR1 SGHRS, CDR2 YFSETQ. Trimming took off 2 bases at V and 2 bases at J, with 13 bases between the two ends. The CDR3 has 15 residues. CDR3 residues: CASSFTGTRQETQYF. The CDR3 coding sequence is TGCGCCAGCAGCTTTACCGGGACAAGACAAGAGACCCAGTACTTC. Full variable domain (missing parts from reference TRBV5-1 and TRBJ2-5): KAGVTQTPRYLIKTRGQQVTLSCSPISGHRSVSWYQQTPGQGLQFLFEYFSETQRNKGNFPGRFSGRQFSNSRSEMNVSTLELGDSALYLCASSFTGTRQETQYFGPGTRLLVL.

The rearrangement uses TRBV9 and TRBJ2-3, with D perhaps matching TRBD2 (5 bases). V was cut by 0 bases and J by 3 bases, with 5 bases left in between. CDR3 length: 13 residues. Germline V gene data show CDR1 as SGDLS and CDR2 as YYNGEE. The CDR3 sequence is CASSVGTTDTQYF. CDR3 sequence (DNA): TGTGCCAGCAGCGTAGGGACTACAGATACGCAGTATTTT.

This clone was counted between two and nine times. The V gene is TRBV2, the J gene TRBJ1-1; TRBD1 might be the D (5 bases). Trimming cost V 5 bases and J 8 bases, with 12 bases left between them. This CDR3 comprises 12 residues. The germline gives CDR1 SNHLY, CDR2 FYNNEI. The CDR3 nucleotides are TGTGCCAGCAGTTTTCGGACATCCGAAGCTTTCTTT. It codes for CASSFRTSEAFF.